Sequencing of this T cell receptor beta chain was carried out in a study of graft-versus-host responses after intestinal transplantation. About the study: Multivisceral, liver-intestinal, or isolated intestinal transplants were performed in recipients. Study results and caveats: In recipient marrow, GvH clones were found, and some appeared first in ileum or blood.

V lost 1 base and J lost 0, with 7 bases in between. CDR1 and CDR2 (germline): MGHRA, YSYEKL. The CDR3 runs 14 residues. Sequenced by immunoSEQ multiplex PCR; TCRdb stores in-frame clones only, minus some. The sample includes around 20,000 clones, approximately 95% seen only once; the top ten take around 0.82%. To note about this clone: Its antigen is undetermined.

The sequences come from PBMCs, collected 23 days after intestinal transplant. The clonotype was recovered from a human patient who received an intestinal transplant, so some T cells may come from the graft donor. The chain recombines TRBV4-1 with TRBJ2-7, with unresolved D. CDR3 sequence reads: CASSQVQSSYEQYF. The CDR3 region has the DNA TGCGCCAGCAGCCAAGTCCAGAGCTCCTACGAGCAGTACTTC.